This record concerns one T cell receptor (beta chain) sequence. Its specificity is unknown. The sample belongs to a study of response to subunit inactivated influenza vaccine. Study-level points and caveats: Researchers suggested that each seasonal influenza vaccination recruits few new T cells.

In TCRdb, the RT-PCR reads were re-called with MiXCR into one record per CDR3 protein. Of more than 700,000 distinct CDR3 sequences listed, around 20% were seen once; the top ten hold roughly a tenth. The source of this sequence is a middle-aged man who received an inactivated influenza vaccine. The starting material was PBMCs from blood, obtained more than 4 days after vaccination.

Here the CDR3 DNA reads TGCAGTGCTAGACACGCTAGCGGGAGAGGGGGAAATGAGCAGTTCTTC. Residues: CSARHASGRGGNEQFF. The chain is built from TRBV20-1 and TRBJ2-1; TRBD2 agrees at 10 bases. V shed 2 bases, J shed 7 bases, and the junction held 11 bases outside the gene matches. Germline assignment: CDR1 DFQATT and CDR2 SNEGSKA (reference sequence). The CDR3 loop spans 16 amino acids.